This T cell receptor (beta chain) is drawn from a study of cytomegalovirus exposure and HLA in healthy donors. This clone has just a few counts. Its target is unknown. The donors (healthy individuals) were bone marrow donors. The CDR3 runs to 14 residues. Germline loops: CDR1 KGHSH, CDR2 LQKENI. V lost 3 bases and J 3 bases, leaving 10 bases between the germline ends. The PCR ran on 60 Vbeta and 13 Jbeta primers. Method: immunoSEQ multiplex PCR; TCRdb's copy keeps in-frame clones and lacks some. The table includes 250,000 to 350,000 clones, around two thirds detected once. Study findings and constraints: Certain indistinguishable V segments, among them TRBV6-2 and TRBV6-3, were excluded.

This clonotype was obtained from a female donor in good health and CMV-seronegative. Sequenced sample: PBMCs. The chain links TRBV18 to TRBJ2-3; maybe TRBD2 (5 bases). The CDR3 bases are TGTGCCAGCTCACCCAGACTATCAACAGATACGCAGTATTTT. Its translation is CASSPRLSTDTQYF.